The present entry profiles one T cell receptor beta chain with its context. Clones were read by immunoSEQ multiplex PCR, and TCRdb kept only the in-frame ones, dropping some. The sample shows 250,000 to 350,000 clones, 90% of them seen only once. These data come from a study of blood T cell repertoires in COVID-19. Trimming removed 5 bases at V and 4 bases at J, with 15 bases between. Looked up from germline, CDR1 is MDHEN and CDR2 is SYDVKM. The CDR3 totals 14 residues. The sample taken for sequencing was PBMCs or T cells enriched from blood (not recorded which). The source is a woman between 18 and 30 years old with acute COVID-19. The V gene is TRBV28, the J gene TRBJ2-7; a weak D match, TRBD1 (6 bases). This chain's CDR3 is CASSDVQGRYEQYF. For the CDR3, the DNA is TGTGCCAGCAGTGACGTACAGGGACGGTACGAGCAGTACTTC. The whole variable domain, filled in from reference TRBV28 and TRBJ2-7, reads DVKVTQSSRYLVKRTGEKVFLECVQDMDHENMFWYRQDPGLGLRLIYFSYDVKMKEKGDIPEGYSVSREKKERFSLILESASTNQTSMYLCASSDVQGRYEQYFGPGTRLTVT.